This record concerns one TCR beta chain sequence. Its specificity is not known. This specimen belongs to a study of T cells after yellow fever vaccination. General study findings and limits: Shared CD4/CD8 clonotypes were a small share, likely from convergent recombination.

TCRdb fed the 5' RACE reads into MiXCR, producing one record per CDR3 protein. The data show some 500,000 distinct CDR3 sequences, with about 13% seen just once and over 12% held by the top ten. After removal of 4 bases from V and 2 bases from J, the junction contained 7 bases not matched to a gene. Per the germline V gene, CDR1 is SGHDT and CDR2 is YYEEEE. This CDR3 is built from 15 residues. This specimen was PBMCs, taken on the day of the yellow fever booster vaccination. V is TRBV5-6 and J is TRBJ2-3; 7 nucleotides line up with TRBD2. This clonotype was obtained from a man between 25 and 39 years old who received the YFV17D yellow fever vaccine. The chain's CDR3 is CASSVGGISTDTQYF. The CDR3 DNA reads TGTGCCAGCAGCGTGGGGGGGATATCCACAGATACGCAGTATTTT.